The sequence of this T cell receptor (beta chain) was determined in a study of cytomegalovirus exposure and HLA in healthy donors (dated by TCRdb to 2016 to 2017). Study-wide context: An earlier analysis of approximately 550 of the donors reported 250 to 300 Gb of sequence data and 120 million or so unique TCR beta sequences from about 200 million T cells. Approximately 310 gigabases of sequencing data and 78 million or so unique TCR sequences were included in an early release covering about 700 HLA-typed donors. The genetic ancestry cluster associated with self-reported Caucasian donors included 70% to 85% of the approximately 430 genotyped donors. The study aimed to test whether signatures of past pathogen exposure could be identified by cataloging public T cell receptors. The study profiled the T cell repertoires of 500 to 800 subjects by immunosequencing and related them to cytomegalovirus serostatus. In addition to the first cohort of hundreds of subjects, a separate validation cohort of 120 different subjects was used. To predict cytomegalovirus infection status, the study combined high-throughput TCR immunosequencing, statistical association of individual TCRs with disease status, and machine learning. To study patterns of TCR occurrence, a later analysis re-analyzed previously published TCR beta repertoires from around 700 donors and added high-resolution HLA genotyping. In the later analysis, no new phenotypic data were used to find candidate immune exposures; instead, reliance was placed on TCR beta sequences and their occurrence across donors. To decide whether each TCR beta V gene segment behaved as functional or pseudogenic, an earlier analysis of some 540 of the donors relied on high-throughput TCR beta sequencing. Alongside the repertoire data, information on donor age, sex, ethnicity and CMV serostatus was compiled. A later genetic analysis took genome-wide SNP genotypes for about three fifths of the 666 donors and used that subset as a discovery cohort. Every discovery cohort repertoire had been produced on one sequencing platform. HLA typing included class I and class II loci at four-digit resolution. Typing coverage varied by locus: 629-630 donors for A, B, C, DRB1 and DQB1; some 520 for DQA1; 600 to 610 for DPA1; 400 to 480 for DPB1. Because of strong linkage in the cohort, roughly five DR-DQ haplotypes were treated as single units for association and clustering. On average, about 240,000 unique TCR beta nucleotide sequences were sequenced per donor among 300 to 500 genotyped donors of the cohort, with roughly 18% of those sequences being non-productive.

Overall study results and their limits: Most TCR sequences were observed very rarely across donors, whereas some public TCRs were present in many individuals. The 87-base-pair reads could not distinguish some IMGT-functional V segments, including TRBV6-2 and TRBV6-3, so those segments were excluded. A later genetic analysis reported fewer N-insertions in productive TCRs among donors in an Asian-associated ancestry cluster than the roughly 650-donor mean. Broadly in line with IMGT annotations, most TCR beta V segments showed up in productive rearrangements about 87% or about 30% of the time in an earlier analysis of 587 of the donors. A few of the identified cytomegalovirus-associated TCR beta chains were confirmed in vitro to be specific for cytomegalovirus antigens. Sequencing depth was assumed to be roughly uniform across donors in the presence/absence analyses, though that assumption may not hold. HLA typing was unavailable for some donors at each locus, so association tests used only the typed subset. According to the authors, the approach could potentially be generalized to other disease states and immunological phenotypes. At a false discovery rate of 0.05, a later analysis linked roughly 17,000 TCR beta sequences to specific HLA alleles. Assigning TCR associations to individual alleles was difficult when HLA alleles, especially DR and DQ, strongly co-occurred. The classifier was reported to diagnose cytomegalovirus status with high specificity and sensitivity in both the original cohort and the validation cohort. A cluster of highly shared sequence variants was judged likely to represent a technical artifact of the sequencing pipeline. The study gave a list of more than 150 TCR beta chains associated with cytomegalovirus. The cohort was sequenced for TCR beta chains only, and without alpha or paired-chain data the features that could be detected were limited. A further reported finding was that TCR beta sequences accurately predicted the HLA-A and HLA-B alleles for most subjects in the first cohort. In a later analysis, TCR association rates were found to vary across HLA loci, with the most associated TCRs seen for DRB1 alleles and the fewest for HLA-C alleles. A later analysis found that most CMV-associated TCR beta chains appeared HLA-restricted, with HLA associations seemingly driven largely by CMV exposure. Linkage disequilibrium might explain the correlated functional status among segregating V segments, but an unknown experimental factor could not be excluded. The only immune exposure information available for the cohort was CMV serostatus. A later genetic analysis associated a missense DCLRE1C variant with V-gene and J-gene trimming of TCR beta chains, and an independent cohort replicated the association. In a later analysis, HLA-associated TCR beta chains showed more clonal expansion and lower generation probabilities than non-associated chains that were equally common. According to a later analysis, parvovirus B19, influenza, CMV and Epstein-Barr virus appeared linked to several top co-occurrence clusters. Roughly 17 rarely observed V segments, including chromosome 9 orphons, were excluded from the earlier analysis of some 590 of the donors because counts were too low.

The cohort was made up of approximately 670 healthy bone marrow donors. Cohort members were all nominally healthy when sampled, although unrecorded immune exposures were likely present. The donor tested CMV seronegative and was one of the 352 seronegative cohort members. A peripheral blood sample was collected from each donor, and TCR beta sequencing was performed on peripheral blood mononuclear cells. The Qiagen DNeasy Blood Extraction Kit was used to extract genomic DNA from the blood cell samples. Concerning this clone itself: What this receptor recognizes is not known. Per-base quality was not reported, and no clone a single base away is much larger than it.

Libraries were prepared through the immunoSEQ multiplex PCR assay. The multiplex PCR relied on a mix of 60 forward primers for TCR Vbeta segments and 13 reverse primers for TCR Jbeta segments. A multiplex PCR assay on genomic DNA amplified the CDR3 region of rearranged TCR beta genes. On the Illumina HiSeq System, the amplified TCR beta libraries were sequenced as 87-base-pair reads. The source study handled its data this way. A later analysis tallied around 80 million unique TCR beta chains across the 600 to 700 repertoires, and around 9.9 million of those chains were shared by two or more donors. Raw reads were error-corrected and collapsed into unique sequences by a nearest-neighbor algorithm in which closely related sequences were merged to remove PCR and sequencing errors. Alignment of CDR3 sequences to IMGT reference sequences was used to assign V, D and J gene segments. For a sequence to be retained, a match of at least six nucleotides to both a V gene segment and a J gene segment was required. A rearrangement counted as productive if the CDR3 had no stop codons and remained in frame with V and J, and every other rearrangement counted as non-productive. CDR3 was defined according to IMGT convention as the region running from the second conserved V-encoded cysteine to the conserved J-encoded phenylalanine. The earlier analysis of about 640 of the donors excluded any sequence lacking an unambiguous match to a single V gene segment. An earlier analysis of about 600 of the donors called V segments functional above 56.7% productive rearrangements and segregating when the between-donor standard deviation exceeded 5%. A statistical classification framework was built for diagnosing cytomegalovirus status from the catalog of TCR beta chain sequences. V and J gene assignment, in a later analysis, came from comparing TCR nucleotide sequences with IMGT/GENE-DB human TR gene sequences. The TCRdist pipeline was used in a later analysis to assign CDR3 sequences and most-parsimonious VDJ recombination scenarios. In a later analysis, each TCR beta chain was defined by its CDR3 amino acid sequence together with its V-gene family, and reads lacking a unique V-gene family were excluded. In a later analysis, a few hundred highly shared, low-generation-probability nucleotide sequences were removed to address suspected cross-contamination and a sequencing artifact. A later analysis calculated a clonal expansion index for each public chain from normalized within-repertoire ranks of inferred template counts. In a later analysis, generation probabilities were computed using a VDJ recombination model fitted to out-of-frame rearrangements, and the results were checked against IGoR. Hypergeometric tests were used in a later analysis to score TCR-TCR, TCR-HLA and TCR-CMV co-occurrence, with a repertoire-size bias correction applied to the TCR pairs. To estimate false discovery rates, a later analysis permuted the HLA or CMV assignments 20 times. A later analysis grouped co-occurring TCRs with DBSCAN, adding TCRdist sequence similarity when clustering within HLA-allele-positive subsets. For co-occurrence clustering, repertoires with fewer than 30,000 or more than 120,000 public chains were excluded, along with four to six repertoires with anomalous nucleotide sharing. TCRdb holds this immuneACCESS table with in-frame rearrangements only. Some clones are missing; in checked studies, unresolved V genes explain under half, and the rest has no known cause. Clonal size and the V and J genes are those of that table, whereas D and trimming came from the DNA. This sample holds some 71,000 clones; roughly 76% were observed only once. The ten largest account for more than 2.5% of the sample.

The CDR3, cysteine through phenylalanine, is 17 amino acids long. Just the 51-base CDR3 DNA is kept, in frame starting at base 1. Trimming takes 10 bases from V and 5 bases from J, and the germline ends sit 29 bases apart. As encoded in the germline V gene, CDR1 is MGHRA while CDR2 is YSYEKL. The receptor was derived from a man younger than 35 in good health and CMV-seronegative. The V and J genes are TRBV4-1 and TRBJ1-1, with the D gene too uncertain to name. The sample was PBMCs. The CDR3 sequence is CATRRTTGEGRNTEAFF. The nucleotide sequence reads TGCGCCACCCGACGAACCACTGGGGAGGGAAGGAATACTGAAGCTTTCTTT.